One sample yielded the 26 T cell receptor beta chains listed below, sequenced in a study of blood T cell repertoires in COVID-19. Measured with immunoSEQ multiplex PCR; TCRdb has only the in-frame clones, and not every one. The table lists roughly 670,000 clones, 75% to 90% of them singletons. The sequencing sample was made of peripheral blood. The receptors come from a woman aged 18-35 years with acute or convalescent COVID-19.

This chain joins TRBV9 and TRBJ2-2; D not resolved. The CDR3 totals 16 residues. Germline lookup yields CDR1 SGDLS and CDR2 YYNGEE. Between the trimmed V and J ends, which lost 0 bases and 5 bases, there was a span of 14 bases. CDR3 DNA sequence: TGTGCCAGCAGCGTAGGGTCAGGAATTTTGACCGGGGAGCTGTTTTTT. Its protein product is CASSVGSGILTGELFF.

The CDR3 DNA reads as TGTGCCAGCAGCCAGTTGGACTACTCGGGGGAGCAGTTCTTC. It specifies CASSQLDYSGEQFF. This chain links TRBV3-1 (or the pseudogene TRBV3-2) with TRBJ2-1; TRBD2 is a possible D gene (6 bases). Per germline, CDR1 LGHDT and CDR2 YNNKEL (reference sequence). The V end lost 3 bases, the J end lost 10 bases, and 16 bases lay between the germline ends. The CDR3 is 14 residues long.

The J gene is TRBJ2-3, the V gene TRBV24-1; 9 nucleotides line up with TRBD1. Looked up from germline, CDR1 is KGHDR and CDR2 is SFDVKD. The CDR3 consists of 17 residues. Trimming took 3 bases from V and 3 from J; bases not matched to a gene: 9. This CDR3 reads CATSDPTGGLGTDTQYF. In DNA, the CDR3 is TGTGCCACCAGTGATCCGACAGGGGGGTTAGGAACAGATACGCAGTATTTT.

This clone was observed once. The CDR3: CSVESSDYGYTF. The CDR3 DNA is TGCAGCGTTGAAAGCTCGGACTATGGCTACACCTTC. This chain connects TRBV29-1 to TRBJ1-2; D is uncertain. V was clipped by 2 bases and J by 3 bases, with 7 bases between them. This CDR3 is 12 amino acids long. Germline assignment: CDR1 SQVTM and CDR2 ANQGSEA.

The sample holds one count of this clone. The chain combines TRBV6-2 or TRBV6-3 with TRBJ1-5; tentatively, D is TRBD1 (6 bases). This CDR3 contains 15 residues. CDR1 is MNHEY and CDR2 is SVGEGT in the germline V gene. Deletions cut 5 bases from V and 3 bases from J, with 14 bases between. The chain's CDR3 is CASSDGQFFNQPQHF. For the CDR3, the DNA is TGTGCCAGCAGTGACGGACAGTTCTTCAATCAGCCCCAGCATTTT.

The chain couples TRBV2 to TRBJ2-2; D gene ambiguous. Germline V lookup: CDR1 SNHLY, CDR2 FYNNEI. V dropped 5 bases and J dropped 2 bases, with 6 bases sitting between them. This CDR3 has 13 amino acids. As DNA, the CDR3 is TGTGCCAGCAGTCTCAGTAACACCGGGGAGCTGTTTTTT. Amino acids: CASSLSNTGELFF.

The sample holds a few counts of this clone. This chain connects TRBV6-5 to TRBJ1-2; no reliable D call. Looked up from germline, CDR1 is MNHEY and CDR2 is SVGAGI. The V and J ends lost 7 bases and 2 bases respectively, with 11 bases between them. The CDR3 extends over 13 amino acids. This chain's CDR3 is CASKFRVNYGYTF. The CDR3 region has the DNA TGTGCCAGCAAGTTTCGGGTAAACTATGGCTACACCTTC.

This chain connects TRBV6-5 to TRBJ2-3; 8 nucleotides match TRBD2. CDR1 and CDR2 from the germline V gene are MNHEY and SVGAGI. V lost 6 bases to trimming and J lost 6 bases; unmatched junction nucleotides: 11. This CDR3 region has 15 residues. The CDR3 DNA sequence: TGTGCCAGCAGGCCGGGGACTAGTTATTTGGATACGCAGTATTTT. Residues: CASRPGTSYLDTQYF.

This chain connects TRBV7-7 to TRBJ2-2; 13 bases agree with TRBD2. CDR1 and CDR2 from the germline V gene are SSHAT and FNYEAQ (reference sequence). The junction had 9 bases not matched to a gene; V was cut back by 1 base and J by 1 base. The CDR3 extends over 20 amino acids. CDR3 coding DNA: TGTGCCAGCAGCTTAGTATTCGCACGGACTAGCGGGGGGAACACCGGGGAGCTGTTTTTT. It codes for CASSLVFARTSGGNTGELFF.

In its sample, this clone was seen once. This chain connects TRBV6-1 to TRBJ2-1; the D is unclear. From germline, CDR1 is MNHNS and CDR2 SASEGT. The ends were cut back, 1 base at V and 6 bases at J, with 7 bases in the middle. The CDR3 covers 13 residues. CDR3 residues: CASSEGTVNEQFF. The CDR3 DNA reads as TGTGCCAGCAGTGAAGGTACAGTCAATGAGCAGTTCTTC.

The chain links TRBV10-3 to TRBJ2-3, with D unclear. This CDR3 spans 12 amino acids. V dropped 4 bases and J dropped 2 bases, with 4 bases sitting between them. Germline V gene data show CDR1 as ENHRY and CDR2 as SYGVKD. The CDR3 protein is CAISGVTDTQYF. CDR3 DNA sequence: TGTGCCATCAGTGGAGTCACAGATACGCAGTATTTT.

The V call is TRBV25-1, the J call TRBJ1-2, with no clear D. CDR1 and CDR2 from the germline V gene are MGHDK and SYGVNS. The CDR3 extends over 14 amino acids. Trimming stripped 3 bases from V and 4 bases from J, with 12 bases between. The CDR3 DNA follows: TGTGCCAGCAGTGAGGGAGGCAGCCCCTATGGCTACACCTTC. Translated, it gives CASSEGGSPYGYTF.

A single count supports this clone. The chain recombines TRBV7-2 with TRBJ2-5, with TRBD1 matching over 7 bases. V was clipped by 3 bases and J by 2 bases; unmatched bases: 6. CDR1 and CDR2 from the germline V gene are SGHTA and FQGNSA. The CDR3 spans 15 residues. The CDR3 sequence: CASSFSGTAQETQYF. The CDR3 DNA reads TGTGCCAGCAGCTTCTCCGGGACAGCTCAAGAGACCCAGTACTTC. Combining the CDR3 with reference TRBV7-2 and TRBJ2-5 gives the whole variable domain GAGVSQSPSNKVTEKGKDVELRCDPISGHTALYWYRQSLGQGLEFLIYFQGNSAPDKSGLPSDRFSAERTGGSVSTLTIQRTQQEDSAVYLCASSFSGTAQETQYFGPGTRLLVL.

This clone was counted between two and nine times. The rearrangement links TRBV28 to TRBJ1-2; D is unresolved. This CDR3 is 15 amino acids long. V lost 5 bases, J lost 5 bases, and 18 bases lay in between. Germline V gene data show CDR1 as MDHEN and CDR2 as SYDVKM. The CDR3 coding sequence is TGTGCCAGCAGTACCCGCCTGGGCATTAGATATGGCTACACCTTC. Amino acids: CASSTRLGIRYGYTF.

This clone was detected a few times. The rearrangement links TRBV6-2 or TRBV6-3 to TRBJ2-6; D might be TRBD1 (5 bases). V lost 2 bases to trimming and J lost 1 base, with 9 bases between them. CDR3 length: 16 residues. Germline-derived CDR1 and CDR2 are MNHEY and SVGEGT. The CDR3 protein is CASSYDPGSGANVLTF. DNA of the CDR3: TGTGCCAGCAGTTACGACCCAGGGTCTGGGGCCAACGTCCTGACTTTC.

The rearrangement uses TRBV7-9 and TRBJ1-1; 8 bases fit TRBD1. This CDR3 is built from 15 residues. From germline, CDR1 is SEHNR and CDR2 FQNEAQ (reference sequence). V lost 2 bases to trimming and J lost 1 base; unmatched junction nucleotides: 3. The CDR3 loop is CASSLPDRGNTEAFF. CDR3 DNA: TGTGCCAGCAGCTTACCAGACAGGGGGAACACTGAAGCTTTCTTT.

This chain uses TRBV19 with TRBJ1-5, with TRBD1 as a possible D gene (5 bases). Trimming stripped 5 bases from V and 3 bases from J, with 14 bases between. The CDR3 contains 15 residues. The germline CDR1 and CDR2 sequences are LNHDA and SQIVND (reference sequence). In nucleotides, the CDR3 is TGTGCCAGTAGTGGGGGGACGGTTAACAATCAGCCCCAGCATTTT. Translated, it gives CASSGGTVNNQPQHF. Complete variable domain (other parts from reference TRBV19 and TRBJ1-5): DGGITQSPKYLFRKEGQNVTLSCEQNLNHDAMYWYRQDPGQGLRLIYYSQIVNDFQKGDIAEGYSVSREKKESFPLTVTSAQKNPTAFYLCASSGGTVNNQPQHFGDGTRLSIL.

The gene calls are TRBV14 and TRBJ2-3; 8 bases map to TRBD2. Germline lookup yields CDR1 SGHDN and CDR2 FVKESK. After removal of 1 base from V and 5 bases from J, the junction contained 14 bases not matched to a gene. There are 18 residues in the CDR3. CDR3 nucleotides: TGTGCCAGCAGCCAAGTTTCATGGGGATTCGGGGGGGTAGATACGCAGTATTTT. It yields the protein CASSQVSWGFGGVDTQYF.

This chain uses TRBV29-1 with TRBJ1-1; D not resolved. This CDR3 spans 16 amino acids. The ends were cut back, 3 bases at V and 2 bases at J, with 19 bases in the middle. The germline V gene encodes CDR1 SQVTM and CDR2 ANQGSEA. DNA for the CDR3: TGCAGCGTTGAGGTGGATTTGACTGTGTCCAACACTGAAGCTTTCTTT. Protein sequence: CSVEVDLTVSNTEAFF.

The rearrangement links TRBV9 to TRBJ1-4; 8 nucleotides align to TRBD1. The CDR3 consists of 14 residues. Germline V gene data show CDR1 as SGDLS and CDR2 as YYNGEE. Unmatched junction bases numbered 6, after V lost 4 bases and J lost 7 bases. The CDR3 bases are TGTGCCAGCAGCCCCACAGGGGGTGCTGAAAAACTGTTTTTT. It yields the protein CASSPTGGAEKLFF.

This clone has a single count. The V gene is TRBV30, the J gene TRBJ2-7; D may be TRBD1 (5 bases). V gave up 4 bases and J gave up 0 bases, with 7 bases separating them. The CDR3 has 12 amino acids. Germline CDR1 GTSNPN, CDR2 SVGIG (reference sequence). The CDR3 here is CAWKDNSYEQYF. The CDR3 DNA reads TGTGCCTGGAAGGACAACTCCTACGAGCAGTACTTC.

The chain couples TRBV5-1 to TRBJ1-2; 8 positions agree with TRBD1. With 4 bases clipped from V and 0 bases from J, the junction kept 11 bases outside the gene matches. This CDR3 is 17 amino acids long. CDR1 is SGHRS, CDR2 YFSETQ, per germline. Written as DNA, the CDR3 is TGCGCCAGCAGCCTACAGGGACAGGCCCTAACTAACTATGGCTACACCTTC. Protein sequence: CASSLQGQALTNYGYTF.

The sample holds one count of this clone. The V call is TRBV5-4, the J call TRBJ1-1, with no clear D. Between the trimmed V and J ends, which lost 0 bases and 9 bases, there was a span of 9 bases. CDR3 length equals 12 residues. Germline V CDR1 and CDR2: SGHNT, YYREEE (reference sequence). The CDR3 reads CASSLGGSKAFF. DNA of the CDR3: TGTGCCAGCAGCTTGGGAGGATCCAAAGCTTTCTTT.

This chain joins TRBV28 and TRBJ1-2, with TRBD1 matching 7 bases. This CDR3 region has 11 residues. Trimming removed 8 bases from V and 7 bases from J; junction bases left unmatched: 4. The V gene's germline CDR1 is MDHEN and CDR2 SYDVKM. CDR3 region: CASRTGTGYTF. Here the CDR3 DNA reads TGTGCCAGCCGGACAGGAACTGGCTACACCTTC.

This clone was detected a few times. The chain's CDR3 is CASSFGQGSYNEQFF. CDR3 sequence (DNA): TGCGCCAGCAGCTTTGGGCAGGGTTCCTACAATGAGCAGTTCTTC. The J gene is TRBJ2-1, the V gene TRBV5-1, with D maybe TRBD1 (5 bases). This CDR3 spans 15 amino acids. Germline CDR1 is SGHRS and CDR2 is YFSETQ. V lost 2 bases to trimming and J lost 1 base, with 10 bases between them.

The V gene is TRBV3-1 (or the pseudogene TRBV3-2), the J gene TRBJ1-6, with 7 bases lining up with TRBD1. From germline, CDR1 is LGHDT and CDR2 YNNKEL (reference sequence). The CDR3 length is 16 residues. J was trimmed by 9 bases and V by 4 bases; bases with no gene match: 12. The DNA of the CDR3 is TGTGCCAGCAGCCCCAACGACAGGGTATTAGGTTCACCCCTCCACTTT. The encoded protein is CASSPNDRVLGSPLHF.